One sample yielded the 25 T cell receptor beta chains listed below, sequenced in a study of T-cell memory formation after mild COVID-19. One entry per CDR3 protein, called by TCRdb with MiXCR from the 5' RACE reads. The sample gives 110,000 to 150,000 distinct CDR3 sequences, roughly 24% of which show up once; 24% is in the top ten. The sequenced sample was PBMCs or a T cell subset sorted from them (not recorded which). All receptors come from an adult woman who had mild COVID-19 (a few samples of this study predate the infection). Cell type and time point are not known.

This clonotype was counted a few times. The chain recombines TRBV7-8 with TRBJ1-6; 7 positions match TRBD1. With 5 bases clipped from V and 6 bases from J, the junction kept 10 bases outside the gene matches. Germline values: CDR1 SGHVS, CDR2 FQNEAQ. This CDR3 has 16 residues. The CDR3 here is CASSANRGTVNSPLHF. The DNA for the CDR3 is TGTGCCAGCAGCGCAAATAGGGGGACAGTTAATTCACCCCTCCACTTT.

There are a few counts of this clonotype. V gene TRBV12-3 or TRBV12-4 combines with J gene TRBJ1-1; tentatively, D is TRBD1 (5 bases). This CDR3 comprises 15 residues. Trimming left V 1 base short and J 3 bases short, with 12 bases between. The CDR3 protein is CASSLEGYVDTEAFF. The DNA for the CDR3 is TGTGCCAGCAGTTTAGAGGGGTACGTGGACACTGAAGCTTTCTTT.

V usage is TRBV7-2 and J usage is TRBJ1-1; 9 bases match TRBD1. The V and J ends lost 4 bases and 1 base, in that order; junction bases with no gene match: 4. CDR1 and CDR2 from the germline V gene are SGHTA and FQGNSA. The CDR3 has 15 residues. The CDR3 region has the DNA TGTGCCAGCAGCTGGGGACAGGGAACGAACACTGAAGCTTTCTTT. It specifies CASSWGQGTNTEAFF.

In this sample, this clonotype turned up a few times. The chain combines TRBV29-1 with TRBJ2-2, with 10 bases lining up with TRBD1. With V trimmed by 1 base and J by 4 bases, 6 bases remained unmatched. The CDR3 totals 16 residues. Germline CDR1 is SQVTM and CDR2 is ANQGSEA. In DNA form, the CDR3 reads TGCAGCGTTGAAGTCTGGGACAGGGGCTCCACCGGGGAGCTGTTTTTT. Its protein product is CSVEVWDRGSTGELFF.

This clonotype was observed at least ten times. CDR3 residues: CASSNSYEQYF. As DNA, the CDR3 is TGCGCCAGCAGCAATTCCTACGAGCAGTACTTC. The chain recombines TRBV5-1 with TRBJ2-7; D not certain. V was clipped by 4 bases and J by 1 base, with 3 bases between them. The CDR3 is 11 amino acids. CDR1 SGHRS and CDR2 YFSETQ come from the germline V gene.

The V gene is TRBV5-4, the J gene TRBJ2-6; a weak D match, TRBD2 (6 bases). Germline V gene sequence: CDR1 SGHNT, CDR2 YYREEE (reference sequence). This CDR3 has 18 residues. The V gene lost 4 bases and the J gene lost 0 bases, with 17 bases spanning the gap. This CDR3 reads CASSPRDGASSGANVLTF. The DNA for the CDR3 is TGTGCCAGCAGCCCGCGGGACGGGGCTTCCTCTGGGGCCAACGTCCTGACTTTC. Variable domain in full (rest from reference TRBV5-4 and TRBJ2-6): ETGVTQSPTHLIKTRGQQVTLRCSSQSGHNTVSWYQQALGQGPQFIFQYYREEENGRGNFPPRFSGLQFPNYSSELNVNALELDDSALYLCASSPRDGASSGANVLTFGAGSRLTVL.

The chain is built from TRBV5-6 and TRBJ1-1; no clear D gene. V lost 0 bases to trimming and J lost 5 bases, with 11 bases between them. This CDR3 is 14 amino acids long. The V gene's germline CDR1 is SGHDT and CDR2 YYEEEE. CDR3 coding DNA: TGTGCCAGCAGCTTGGGGGCCCCAGGTACTGAAGCTTTCTTT. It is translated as CASSLGAPGTEAFF.

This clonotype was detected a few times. CDR3 bases: TGTGCCAGCAGCCGTCGGGGGACCACAGGAGATACGCAGTATTTT. Encoded protein: CASSRRGTTGDTQYF. This rearrangement joins TRBV6-6 to TRBJ2-3; D is perhaps TRBD2 (6 bases). The CDR3 sequence is 15 residues long. Trimming pared 6 bases from V and 5 bases from J, leaving 18 bases between. The germline gives CDR1 MNHNY, CDR2 SVGAGI (reference sequence).

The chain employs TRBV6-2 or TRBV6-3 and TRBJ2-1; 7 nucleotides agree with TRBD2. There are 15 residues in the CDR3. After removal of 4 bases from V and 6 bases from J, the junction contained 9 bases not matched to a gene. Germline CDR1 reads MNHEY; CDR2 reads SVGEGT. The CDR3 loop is CASSSWRELSNEQFF. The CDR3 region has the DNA TGTGCCAGCAGTTCGTGGCGGGAGCTCTCCAATGAGCAGTTCTTC.

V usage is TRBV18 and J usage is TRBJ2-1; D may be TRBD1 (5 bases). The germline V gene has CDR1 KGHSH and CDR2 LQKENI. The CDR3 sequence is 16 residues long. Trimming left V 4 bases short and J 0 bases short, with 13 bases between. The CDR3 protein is CASSQPDMSSYNEQFF. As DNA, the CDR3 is TGTGCCAGCTCACAACCGGACATGAGCTCCTACAATGAGCAGTTCTTC.

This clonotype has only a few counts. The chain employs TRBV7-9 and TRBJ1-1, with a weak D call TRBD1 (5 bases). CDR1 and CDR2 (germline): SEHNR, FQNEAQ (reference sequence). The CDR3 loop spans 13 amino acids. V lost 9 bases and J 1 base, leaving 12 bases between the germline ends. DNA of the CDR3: TGTGCCAGGGAGCAGGGACCGAACACTGAAGCTTTCTTT. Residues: CAREQGPNTEAFF.

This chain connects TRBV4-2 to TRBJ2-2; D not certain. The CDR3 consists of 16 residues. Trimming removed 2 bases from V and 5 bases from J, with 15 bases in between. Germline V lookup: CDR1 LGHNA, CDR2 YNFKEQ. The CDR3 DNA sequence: TGTGCCAGCAGCCAATGGAAGGCGGAGCCTACCGGGGAGCTGTTTTTT. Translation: CASSQWKAEPTGELFF.

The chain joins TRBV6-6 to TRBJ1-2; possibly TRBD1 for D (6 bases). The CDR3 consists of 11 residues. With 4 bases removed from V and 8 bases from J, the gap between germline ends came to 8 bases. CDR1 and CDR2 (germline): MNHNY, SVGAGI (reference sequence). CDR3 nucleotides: TGTGCCAGCAGTTCAGGGGAAGGCTACACCTTC. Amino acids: CASSSGEGYTF.

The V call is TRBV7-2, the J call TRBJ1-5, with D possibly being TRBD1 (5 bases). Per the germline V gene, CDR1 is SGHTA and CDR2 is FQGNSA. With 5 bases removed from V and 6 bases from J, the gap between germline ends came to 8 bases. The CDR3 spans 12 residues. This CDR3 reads CASSLQGQPQHF. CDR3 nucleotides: TGTGCCAGCAGCCTCCAGGGTCAGCCCCAGCATTTT. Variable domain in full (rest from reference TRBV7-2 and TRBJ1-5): GAGVSQSPSNKVTEKGKDVELRCDPISGHTALYWYRQSLGQGLEFLIYFQGNSAPDKSGLPSDRFSAERTGGSVSTLTIQRTQQEDSAVYLCASSLQGQPQHFGDGTRLSIL.

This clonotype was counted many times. This CDR3 reads CASSEGEADTGELFF. The CDR3 DNA is TGTGCCAGCAGCGAGGGGGAGGCGGACACCGGGGAGCTGTTTTTT. This chain connects TRBV6-5 to TRBJ2-2; the D gene could be TRBD1 or TRBD2 (6 bases each). CDR1 MNHEY and CDR2 SVGAGI come from the germline V gene. Trimming left V 6 bases short and J 3 bases short, with 14 bases between. This CDR3 spans 15 amino acids.

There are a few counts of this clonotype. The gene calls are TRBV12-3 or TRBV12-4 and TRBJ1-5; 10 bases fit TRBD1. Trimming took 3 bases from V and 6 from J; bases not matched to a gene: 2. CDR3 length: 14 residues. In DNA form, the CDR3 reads TGTGCCAGCAGTTTTAGACAGGGGGCTCAGCCCCAGCATTTT. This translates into CASSFRQGAQPQHF.

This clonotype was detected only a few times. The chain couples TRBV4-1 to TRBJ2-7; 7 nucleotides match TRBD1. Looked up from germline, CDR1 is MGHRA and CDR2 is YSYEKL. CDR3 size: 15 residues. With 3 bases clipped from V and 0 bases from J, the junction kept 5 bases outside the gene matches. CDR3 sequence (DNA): TGCGCCAGCAGCCAGGACAGGCACGGCTCCTACGAGCAGTACTTC. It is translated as CASSQDRHGSYEQYF.

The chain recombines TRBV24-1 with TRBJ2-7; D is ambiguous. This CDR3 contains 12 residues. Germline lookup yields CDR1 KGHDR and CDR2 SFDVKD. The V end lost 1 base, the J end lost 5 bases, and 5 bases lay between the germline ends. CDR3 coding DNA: TGTGCCACCAGTGATTTTTTGGACGAGCAGTACTTC. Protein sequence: CATSDFLDEQYF.

The CDR3 loop is CASSLGGEASYGYTF. In DNA form, the CDR3 reads TGTGCCAGCAGCCTAGGGGGAGAGGCTTCCTATGGCTACACCTTC. J is TRBJ1-2 and V is TRBV14; D is perhaps TRBD1 (6 bases). Looked up from germline, CDR1 is SGHDN and CDR2 is FVKESK. V shed 4 bases and J shed 4 bases, with 16 bases lying between them. This CDR3 is built from 15 residues.

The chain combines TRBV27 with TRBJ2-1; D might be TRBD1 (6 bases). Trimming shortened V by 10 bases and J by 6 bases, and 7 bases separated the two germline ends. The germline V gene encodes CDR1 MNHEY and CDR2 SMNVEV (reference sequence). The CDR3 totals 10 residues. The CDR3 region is CAIRGNEQFF. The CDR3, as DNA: TGTGCCATCAGGGGCAATGAGCAGTTCTTC.

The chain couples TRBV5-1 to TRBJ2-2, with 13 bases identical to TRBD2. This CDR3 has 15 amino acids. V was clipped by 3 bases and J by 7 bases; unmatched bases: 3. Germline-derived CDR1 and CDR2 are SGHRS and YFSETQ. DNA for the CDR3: TGCGCCAGCAGCTCCGGGACTAGCGGGGACGGGGAGCTGTTTTTT. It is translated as CASSSGTSGDGELFF.

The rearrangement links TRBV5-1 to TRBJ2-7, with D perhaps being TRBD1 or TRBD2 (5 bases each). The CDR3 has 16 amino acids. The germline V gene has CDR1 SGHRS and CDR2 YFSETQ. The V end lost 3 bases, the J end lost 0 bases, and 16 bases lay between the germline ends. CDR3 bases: TGCGCCAGCAGCTCCAGAGGGGCCTTGGGCTCCTACGAGCAGTACTTC. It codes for CASSSRGALGSYEQYF.

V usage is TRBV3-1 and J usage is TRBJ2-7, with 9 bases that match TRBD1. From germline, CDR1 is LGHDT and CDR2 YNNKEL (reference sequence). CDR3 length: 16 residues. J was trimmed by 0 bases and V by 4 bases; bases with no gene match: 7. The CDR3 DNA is TGTGCCAGCAGCCGAACAGGGGGCCCCAGCTCCTACGAGCAGTACTTC. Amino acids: CASSRTGGPSSYEQYF.

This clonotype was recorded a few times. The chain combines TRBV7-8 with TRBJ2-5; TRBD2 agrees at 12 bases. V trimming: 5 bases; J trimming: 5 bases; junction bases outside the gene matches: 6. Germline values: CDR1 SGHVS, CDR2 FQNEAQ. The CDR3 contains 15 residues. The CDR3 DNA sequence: TGTGCCAGCAGCCCTAGCGGGAGGGCCAGGGAGACCCAGTACTTC. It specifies CASSPSGRARETQYF.

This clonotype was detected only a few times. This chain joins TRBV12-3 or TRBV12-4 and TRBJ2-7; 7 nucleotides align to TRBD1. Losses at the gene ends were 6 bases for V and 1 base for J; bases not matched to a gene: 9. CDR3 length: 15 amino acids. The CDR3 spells CASSPDRSGSYEQYF. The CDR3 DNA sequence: TGTGCCAGCAGCCCGGACAGGTCGGGGTCCTACGAGCAGTACTTC.